These 10 T cell receptor beta chains share one sample of origin, sequenced in a study of long-term antiretroviral therapy in people with HIV. Sequencing used immunoSEQ v3.0 at survey level. The protocol was immunoSEQ multiplex PCR, while the TCRdb copy is restricted to in-frame clones and leaves out a portion. The data hold about 35,000 clones, with around 79% observed a single time. Sequenced here: unsorted PBMCs, sampled 3 years after starting antiretroviral therapy. Source of these receptors: a man aged 45-65 years with HIV.

The V call is TRBV28, the J call TRBJ2-3, with 9 bases that match TRBD1. V shed 7 bases and J 3 bases; nucleotides not matched to a gene: 5. Germline CDR1 MDHEN, CDR2 SYDVKM. The CDR3 runs to 14 residues. CDR3 region: CASMGQGGTDTQYF. The CDR3, as DNA: TGTGCCAGCATGGGACAGGGAGGAACAGATACGCAGTATTTT.

Only a few counts were recorded for this clone. The chain uses TRBV5-1 and TRBJ2-1, with D unresolved. The CDR3 has 11 amino acids. The germline V and J ends were trimmed by 1 base and 7 bases, with 3 bases remaining between them. In germline, CDR1 is SGHRS, CDR2 YFSETQ. CDR3 protein: CASSLNNEQFF. CDR3 DNA: TGCGCCAGCAGCTTGAATAATGAGCAGTTCTTC.

The table lists this clone with a count of one. J is TRBJ2-1 and V is TRBV7-2; D not resolved. V lost 5 bases and J 3 bases, leaving 17 bases between the germline ends. The germline V gene encodes CDR1 SGHTA and CDR2 FQGNSA. There are 16 residues in the CDR3. This chain's CDR3 is CASSPRTVGIYNEQFF. The DNA of the CDR3 is TGTGCCAGCAGCCCCCGTACTGTTGGGATCTACAATGAGCAGTTCTTC.

The chain uses TRBV2 and TRBJ1-5, with D unclear. CDR1 and CDR2 (germline): SNHLY, FYNNEI. The CDR3 is made up of 17 amino acids. Trimming stripped 2 bases from V and 0 bases from J, with 14 bases between. CDR3 bases: TGTGCCAGCAGTGAAATTCCTACATCTGTTAGCAATCAGCCCCAGCATTTT. Protein sequence: CASSEIPTSVSNQPQHF.

The chain recombines TRBV14 with TRBJ1-5, with D perhaps TRBD1 (6 bases). This CDR3 has 14 amino acids. The germline gives CDR1 SGHDN, CDR2 FVKESK. The V and J ends lost 4 bases and 6 bases respectively, with 13 bases between them. CDR3 in DNA: TGTGCCAGCAGCCTCTTGGGGGCGGGTCAGCCCCAGCATTTT. The encoded protein is CASSLLGAGQPQHF.

This clone was found a few times. The chain couples TRBV7-9 to TRBJ1-2; D is ambiguous. CDR1 and CDR2 from the germline V gene are SEHNR and FQNEAQ (reference sequence). V was cut by 5 bases and J by 13 bases, with 17 bases left in between. The CDR3 runs 12 residues. This CDR3 is CASSLTNIFGTF. For the CDR3, the DNA is TGTGCCAGCAGCCTTACTAACATATTCGGCACCTTC.

The chain uses TRBV7-2 and TRBJ2-7; D uncertain. Trimming took 1 base from V and 2 from J, leaving 9 bases between them. This CDR3 is built from 14 residues. Germline V lookup: CDR1 SGHTA, CDR2 FQGNSA. In DNA, the CDR3 is TGTGCCAGCAGCTTAGAACTGGGCGCCTACGAGCAGTACTTC. It yields the protein CASSLELGAYEQYF. Full variable domain (remainder filled in from reference TRBV7-2 and TRBJ2-7): GAGVSQSPSNKVTEKGKDVELRCDPISGHTALYWYRQSLGQGLEFLIYFQGNSAPDKSGLPSDRFSAERTGGSVSTLTIQRTQQEDSAVYLCASSLELGAYEQYFGPGTRLTVT.

This chain joins TRBV7-6 and TRBJ1-6; D gene unclear. V was pared by 0 bases and J by 4 bases, with 4 bases between. The V gene's germline CDR1 is SGHVS and CDR2 FNYEAQ. The CDR3 covers 14 residues. Here the CDR3 reads CASSLADYNSPLHF. CDR3 DNA sequence: TGTGCCAGCAGCTTAGCCGATTATAATTCACCCCTCCACTTT.

The chain couples TRBV6-6 to TRBJ1-2; D is uncertain. CDR1 MNHNY and CDR2 SVGAGI come from the germline V gene (reference sequence). The CDR3 totals 14 residues. V lost 6 bases, J lost 2 bases, and 13 bases lay in between. The chain's CDR3 is CASSPLEGNYGYTF. CDR3 nucleotide sequence: TGTGCCAGCAGCCCCCTTGAGGGAAACTATGGCTACACCTTC.

This chain uses TRBV5-6 with TRBJ2-5, with no clear D. Germline loops: CDR1 SGHDT, CDR2 YYEEEE. The ends were cut back, 0 bases at V and 5 bases at J, with 8 bases in the middle. The CDR3 is 13 amino acids. The CDR3 sequence: CASSLGVGETQYF. The CDR3 DNA follows: TGTGCCAGCAGCTTGGGGGTGGGGGAGACCCAGTACTTC.